These 15 T cell receptor beta chains originate from one sample sequenced in a study of blood T cell repertoires in COVID-19. Sequenced by immunoSEQ multiplex PCR; TCRdb stores in-frame clones only, minus some. Among under 45,000 clones listed, 87% were seen once. Input material: peripheral blood. These receptors were obtained from an elderly man with active COVID-19.

The chain employs TRBV10-3 and TRBJ2-7; 9 bases are shared with TRBD1. Germline CDR1 reads ENHRY; CDR2 reads SYGVKD. V shed 10 bases and J 5 bases; nucleotides not matched to a gene: 9. The CDR3 has 13 residues. The CDR3 here is CATEGQGHNEQYF. DNA for the CDR3: TGTGCCACCGAGGGACAGGGTCACAACGAGCAGTACTTC.

V gene TRBV28 combines with J gene TRBJ1-2; 10 bases are a match to TRBD1. Germline V gene lookup returns CDR1 MDHEN and CDR2 SYDVKM. Trimming took 6 bases from V and 8 from J; bases not matched to a gene: 9. This CDR3 is built from 14 residues. CDR3 in DNA: TGTGCCAGCAGAGGTGGACAGGGGGTACAAGGCTACACCTTC. It translates to CASRGGQGVQGYTF.

The chain combines TRBV5-1 with TRBJ2-7; 7 nucleotides align to TRBD1. From germline, CDR1 is SGHRS and CDR2 YFSETQ. The CDR3 length is 13 residues. The V segment lost 4 bases and the J segment 2 bases; nucleotides outside the gene matches: 3. The chain's CDR3 is CASSRDSTYEQYF. Written as DNA, the CDR3 is TGCGCCAGCAGCCGGGACAGCACCTACGAGCAGTACTTC.

V usage is TRBV4-2 and J usage is TRBJ2-1; the match to TRBD2 covers 12 bases. The junction had 8 bases not matched to a gene; V was cut back by 5 bases and J by 9 bases. CDR1 is LGHNA, CDR2 YNFKEQ, per germline. CDR3 length: 15 residues. Here the CDR3 reads CASSSRLAGDGEQFF. The CDR3 nucleotides are TGTGCCAGCAGCTCCCGACTAGCGGGAGATGGTGAGCAGTTCTTC.

This sequence joins TRBV2 and TRBJ2-1, with D uncertain. Germline values: CDR1 SNHLY, CDR2 FYNNEI. Trimming took 6 bases from V and 2 from J, leaving 8 bases between them. This CDR3 is 13 amino acids long. CDR3 amino acids: CASRADTYNEQFF. Here the CDR3 DNA reads TGTGCCAGCAGGGCAGATACCTACAATGAGCAGTTCTTC.

A single count supports this clone. This rearrangement joins TRBV30 to TRBJ1-5, with D hard to call. This CDR3 is 18 amino acids long. The V end was cut by 0 bases, the J end by 2 bases, with 20 bases between. Germline V gene data show CDR1 as GTSNPN and CDR2 as SVGIG (reference sequence). CDR3 residues: CAWSVNPLRARGNQPQHF. In nucleotides, the CDR3 is TGTGCCTGGAGTGTAAATCCTTTACGGGCGAGGGGCAATCAGCCCCAGCATTTT.

The V gene is TRBV6-1, the J gene TRBJ2-7, with a tentative D call TRBD1 (7 bases). The CDR3 length is 18 residues. V was cut by 0 bases and J by 2 bases, with 20 bases left in between. CDR1 and CDR2 from the germline V gene are MNHNS and SASEGT. CDR3 sequence (DNA): TGTGCCAGCAGTGAAGCGGGTCAGGGGGGCCCAATACCCTACGAGCAGTACTTC. It yields the protein CASSEAGQGGPIPYEQYF.

The rearrangement links TRBV28 to TRBJ2-7, with 9 bases identical to TRBD2. This CDR3 has 14 residues. Germline V gene lookup returns CDR1 MDHEN and CDR2 SYDVKM. V lost 6 bases to trimming and J lost 3 bases; unmatched junction nucleotides: 6. For the CDR3, the DNA is TGTGCCAGCAGAGGGGTAGCGGGAGTCTACGAGCAGTACTTC. This codes for CASRGVAGVYEQYF.

The chain couples TRBV7-8 to TRBJ1-1; D might be TRBD1 (5 bases). Germline V gives CDR1 SGHVS, CDR2 FQNEAQ. This CDR3 region has 16 residues. Trimming removed 0 bases at V and 11 bases at J, with 22 bases between. The CDR3 DNA follows: TGTGCCAGCAGCTTAGCTTCGGCGGGGGTGGGGATGAGGGCTTTCTTT. Protein: CASSLASAGVGMRAFF.

This chain uses TRBV11-3 with TRBJ2-1; 13 nucleotides agree with TRBD2. The ends lost 5 bases at V and 5 bases at J; junction bases unmatched: 6. CDR1 is SGHNT, CDR2 YENEEA, per germline. The CDR3 extends over 16 amino acids. CDR3: CASSPGTSGTNNEQFF. The DNA of the CDR3 is TGTGCCAGCAGCCCCGGGACTAGCGGGACAAACAATGAGCAGTTCTTC.

The J gene is TRBJ1-1, the V gene TRBV7-9; 10 nucleotides agree with TRBD1. From germline, CDR1 is SEHNR and CDR2 FQNEAQ (reference sequence). The CDR3 has 16 residues. V was clipped by 0 bases and J by 4 bases; unmatched bases: 5. In DNA form, the CDR3 reads TGTGCCAGCAGCTTAGCCATCGGACAGGGGGGCACTGAAGCTTTCTTT. As protein: CASSLAIGQGGTEAFF.

CDR3 protein: CASSSRQGMLFF. CDR3 nucleotide sequence: TGTGCCAGTAGTTCCCGACAGGGGATGCTGTTTTTT. V and J are TRBV19 and TRBJ2-2, with 8 bases aligning to TRBD1. Germline CDR1 reads LNHDA; CDR2 reads SQIVND (reference sequence). The CDR3 is made up of 12 amino acids. V shed 5 bases, J shed 13 bases, and the junction held 6 bases outside the gene matches.

This sequence joins TRBV12-2 and TRBJ2-3; no check of the table's D call, TRBD2, against the DNA was made. TRBV12-2 is listed as a pseudogene. CDR3 length equals 18 residues. CDR3 DNA sequence: TGTGCAAGTCGCTTTTCGGGGGATGGCGAAAGTGGCACAGATACGCAGTATTTT. The encoded protein is CASRFSGDGESGTDTQYF.

This clone came up once. The rearrangement links TRBV5-1 to TRBJ2-2, with 7 bases that match TRBD2. V was pared by 4 bases and J by 1 base, with 7 bases of the junction left unmatched. This CDR3 has 16 residues. In germline, CDR1 is SGHRS, CDR2 YFSETQ. The CDR3 DNA sequence: TGCGCCAGCAGCATGGCGGCTAGCGGGAACACCGGGGAGCTGTTTTTT. Its translation: CASSMAASGNTGELFF.

V gene TRBV12-3 or TRBV12-4 combines with J gene TRBJ2-7, with a weak D call TRBD2 (6 bases). The CDR3 is made up of 13 amino acids. V lost 4 bases to trimming and J lost 6 bases, with 13 bases between them. CDR3 DNA sequence: TGTGCCAGCAGTTCCCAGCAGGGAGGCGAGCAGTACTTC. It specifies CASSSQQGGEQYF.